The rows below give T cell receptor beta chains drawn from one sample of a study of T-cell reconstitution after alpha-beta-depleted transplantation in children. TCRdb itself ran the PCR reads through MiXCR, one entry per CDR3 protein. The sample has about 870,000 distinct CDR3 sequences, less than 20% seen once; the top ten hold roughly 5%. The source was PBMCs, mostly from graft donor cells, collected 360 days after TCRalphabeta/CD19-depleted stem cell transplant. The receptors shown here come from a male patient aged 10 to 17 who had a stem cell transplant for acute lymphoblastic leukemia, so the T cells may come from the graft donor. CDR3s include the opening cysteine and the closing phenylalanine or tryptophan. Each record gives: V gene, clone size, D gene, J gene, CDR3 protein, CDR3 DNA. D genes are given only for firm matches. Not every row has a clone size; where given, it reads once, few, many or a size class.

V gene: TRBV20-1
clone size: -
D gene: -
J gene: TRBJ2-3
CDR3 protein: CSARDPGERTDTQYF
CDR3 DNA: TGCAGTGCTAGAGATCCGGGGGAGCGGACAGATACGCAGTATTTT

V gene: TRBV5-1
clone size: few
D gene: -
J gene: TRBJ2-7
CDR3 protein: CASRQPGEQYF
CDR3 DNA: TGCGCCAGCAGGCAACCGGGTGAGCAGTACTTC

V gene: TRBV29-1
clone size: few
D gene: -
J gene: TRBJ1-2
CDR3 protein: CSVGQATYNYGYTF
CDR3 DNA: TGCAGCGTTGGACAGGCGACATATAACTATGGCTACACCTTC

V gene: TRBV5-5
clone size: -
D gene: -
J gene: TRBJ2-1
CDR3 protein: CASSLKWQGVDEQFF
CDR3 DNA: TGTGCCAGCAGCCTTAAATGGCAGGGAGTTGATGAGCAGTTCTTC

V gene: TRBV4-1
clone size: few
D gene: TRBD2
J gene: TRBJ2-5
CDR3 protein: CASSQTRGLAGPEGTQYF
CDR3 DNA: TGCGCCAGCAGCCAAACCCGCGGACTAGCGGGACCTGAAGGGACCCAGTACTTC

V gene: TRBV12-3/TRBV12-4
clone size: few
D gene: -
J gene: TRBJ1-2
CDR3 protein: CASSPGHLSYGYTF
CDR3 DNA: TGTGCCAGCAGCCCCGGACACCTTTCTTATGGCTACACCTTC

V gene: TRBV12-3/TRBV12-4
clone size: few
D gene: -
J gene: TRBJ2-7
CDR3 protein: CASSPDSTLTYEQYF
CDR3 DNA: TGTGCCAGCAGCCCAGACAGTACCCTTACCTACGAGCAGTACTTC

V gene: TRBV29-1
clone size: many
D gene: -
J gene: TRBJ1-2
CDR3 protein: CSVAPYGYTF
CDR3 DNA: TGCAGCGTTGCCCCCTATGGCTACACCTTC

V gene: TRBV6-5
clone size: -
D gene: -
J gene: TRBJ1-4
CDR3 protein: CASSYSPREKLFF
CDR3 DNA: TGTGCCAGCAGTTACTCCCCGCGGGAAAAACTGTTTTTT

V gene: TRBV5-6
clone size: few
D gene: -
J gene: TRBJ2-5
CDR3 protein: CASRAAGWTQYF
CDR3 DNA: TGTGCCAGCAGAGCCGCGGGGTGGACCCAGTACTTC

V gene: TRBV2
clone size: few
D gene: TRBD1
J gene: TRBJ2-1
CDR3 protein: CASSTRGQLVNEQFF
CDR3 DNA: TGTGCCAGCAGTACGAGGGGGCAACTCGTGAATGAGCAGTTCTTC

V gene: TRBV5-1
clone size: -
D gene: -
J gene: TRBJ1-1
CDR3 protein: CASNQGTNTEAFF
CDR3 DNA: TGCGCCAGCAACCAGGGGACGAACACTGAAGCTTTCTTT

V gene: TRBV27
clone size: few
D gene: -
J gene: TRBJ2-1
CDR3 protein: CASRRWGARDEQFF
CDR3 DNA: TGTGCCAGCCGCAGGTGGGGGGCCCGCGATGAGCAGTTCTTC

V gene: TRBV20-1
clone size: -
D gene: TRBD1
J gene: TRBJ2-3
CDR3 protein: CSASAGQGLVTDTQYF
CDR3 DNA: TGCAGTGCTTCTGCGGGACAGGGGCTTGTCACAGATACGCAGTATTTT

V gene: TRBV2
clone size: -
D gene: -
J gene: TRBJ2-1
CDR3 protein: CASTPLRGNEQFF
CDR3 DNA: TGTGCCAGCACCCCACTCAGGGGCAATGAGCAGTTCTTC

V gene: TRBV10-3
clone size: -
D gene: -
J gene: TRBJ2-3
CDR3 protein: CAISEWQTTDTQYF
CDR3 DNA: TGTGCCATCAGTGAGTGGCAGACCACAGATACGCAGTATTTT

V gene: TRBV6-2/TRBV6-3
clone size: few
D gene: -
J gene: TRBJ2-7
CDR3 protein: CASTPWGGASYEQYF
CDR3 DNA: TGTGCCAGCACCCCGTGGGGCGGGGCCTCCTACGAGCAGTACTTC

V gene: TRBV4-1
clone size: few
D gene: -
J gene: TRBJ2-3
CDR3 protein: CASSQATGPTDTQYF
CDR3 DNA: TGCGCCAGCAGCCAGGCTACGGGTCCCACAGATACGCAGTATTTT

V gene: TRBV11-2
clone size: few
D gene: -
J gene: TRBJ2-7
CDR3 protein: CASSLEPGHYEQYF
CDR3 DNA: TGTGCCAGCAGCTTAGAACCAGGTCACTACGAGCAGTACTTC

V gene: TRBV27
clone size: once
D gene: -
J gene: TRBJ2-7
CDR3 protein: CASSTGLGSYEQYF
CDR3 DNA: TGTGCCAGCAGTACGGGACTTGGCTCCTACGAGCAGTACTTC

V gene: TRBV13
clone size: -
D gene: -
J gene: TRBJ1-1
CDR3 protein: CASSMTRTEAFF
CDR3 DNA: TGTGCCAGCAGCATGACACGGACTGAAGCTTTCTTT

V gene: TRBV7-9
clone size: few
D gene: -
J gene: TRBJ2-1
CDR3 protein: CASSSRGDSGNEQFF
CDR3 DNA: TGTGCCAGCAGCTCGCGCGGGGATAGCGGCAATGAGCAGTTCTTC

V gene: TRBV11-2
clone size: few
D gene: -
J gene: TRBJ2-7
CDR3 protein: CASSLRIRGLASYEQYF
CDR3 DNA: TGTGCCAGCAGCTTAAGGATCCGGGGCCTAGCCTCCTACGAGCAGTACTTC

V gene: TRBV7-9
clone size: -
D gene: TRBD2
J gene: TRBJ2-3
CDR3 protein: CASSSWTSGDDTQYF
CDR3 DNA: TGTGCCAGCAGCAGCTGGACTAGCGGGGATGATACGCAGTATTTT

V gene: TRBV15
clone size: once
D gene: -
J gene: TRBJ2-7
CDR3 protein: CATSRSFGSGVLHYEQYF
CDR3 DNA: TGTGCCACCAGCAGATCTTTCGGGTCGGGGGTGCTCCACTACGAGCAGTACTTC

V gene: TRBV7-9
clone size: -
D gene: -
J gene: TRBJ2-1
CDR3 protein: CASSLAENYNEQFF
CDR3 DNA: TGTGCCAGCAGCTTAGCGGAGAACTACAATGAGCAGTTCTTC

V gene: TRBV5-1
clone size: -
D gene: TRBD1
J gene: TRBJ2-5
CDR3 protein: CASSQPRDSQETQYF
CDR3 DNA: TGCGCCAGCAGCCAACCAAGGGACAGTCAAGAGACCCAGTACTTC

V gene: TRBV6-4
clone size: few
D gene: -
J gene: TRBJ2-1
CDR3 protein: CASSDLSYSGTDEQFF
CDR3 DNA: TGTGCCAGCAGTGACTTGTCGTATAGCGGGACAGATGAGCAGTTCTTC

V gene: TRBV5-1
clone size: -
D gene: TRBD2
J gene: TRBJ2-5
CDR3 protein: CASSLVSSGRKETQYF
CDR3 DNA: TGCGCCAGCAGCTTGGTGTCTAGCGGGAGGAAGGAGACCCAGTACTTC

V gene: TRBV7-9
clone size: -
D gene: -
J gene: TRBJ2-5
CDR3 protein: CASSGTGRQETQYF
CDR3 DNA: TGTGCCAGCAGCGGAACAGGGCGGCAAGAGACCCAGTACTTC

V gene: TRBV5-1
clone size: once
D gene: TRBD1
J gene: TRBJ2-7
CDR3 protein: CASSWTGTGDNEQYF
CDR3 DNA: TGCGCCAGCAGCTGGACCGGGACAGGGGACAACGAGCAGTACTTC

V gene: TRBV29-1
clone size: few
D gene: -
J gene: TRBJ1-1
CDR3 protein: CSVGGMDTEAFF
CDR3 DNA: TGCAGCGTTGGTGGGATGGACACTGAAGCTTTCTTT

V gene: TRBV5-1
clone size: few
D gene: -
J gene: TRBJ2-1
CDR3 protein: CASSLELGRNEQFF
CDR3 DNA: TGCGCCAGCAGCTTGGAGCTAGGAAGAAATGAGCAGTTCTTC

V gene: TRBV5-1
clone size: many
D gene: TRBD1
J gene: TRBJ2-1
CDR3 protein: CASSSAGTGYNEQFF
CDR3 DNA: TGCGCCAGCAGCTCGGCCGGGACAGGGTACAATGAGCAGTTCTTC

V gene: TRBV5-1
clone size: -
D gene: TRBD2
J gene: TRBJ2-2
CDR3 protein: CASTFSLAGGTGELFF
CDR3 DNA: TGCGCCAGCACCTTTTCCCTAGCGGGAGGGACCGGGGAGCTGTTTTTT

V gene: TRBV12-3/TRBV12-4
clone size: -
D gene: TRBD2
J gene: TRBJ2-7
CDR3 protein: CASRPTRLAQPYEQYF
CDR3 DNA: TGTGCCAGCAGACCCACACGACTAGCGCAACCCTACGAGCAGTACTTC

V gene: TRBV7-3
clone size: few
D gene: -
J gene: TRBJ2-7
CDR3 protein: CASSRLGGLYEQYF
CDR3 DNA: TGTGCCAGCAGCCGACTCGGTGGGCTCTACGAGCAGTACTTC

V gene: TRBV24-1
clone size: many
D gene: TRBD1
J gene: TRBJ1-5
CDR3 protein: CATSEGQAYQPQHF
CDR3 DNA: TGTGCCACCAGTGAAGGACAGGCGTATCAGCCCCAGCATTTT

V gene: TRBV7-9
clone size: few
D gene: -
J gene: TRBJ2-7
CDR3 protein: CASSATGAFNEQYF
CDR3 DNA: TGTGCCAGCAGCGCCACCGGGGCCTTCAACGAGCAGTACTTC

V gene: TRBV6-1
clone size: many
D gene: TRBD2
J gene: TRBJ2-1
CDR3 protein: CASSLSGRRNEQFF
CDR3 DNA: TGTGCCAGCAGTCTTAGCGGGAGACGGAATGAGCAGTTCTTC

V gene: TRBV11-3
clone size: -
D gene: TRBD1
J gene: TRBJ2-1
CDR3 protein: CASSLAPWTGRNEQFF
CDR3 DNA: TGTGCCAGCAGCTTAGCACCCTGGACAGGGAGGAATGAGCAGTTCTTC

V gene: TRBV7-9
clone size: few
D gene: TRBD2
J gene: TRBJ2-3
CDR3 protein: CASSLRDYPSTDTQYF
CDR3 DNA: TGTGCCAGCAGCTTACGGGACTATCCTAGCACAGATACGCAGTATTTT

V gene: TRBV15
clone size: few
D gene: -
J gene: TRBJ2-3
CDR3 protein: CATKPALGTRDTQYF
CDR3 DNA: TGTGCCACCAAACCGGCCCTAGGGACAAGAGATACGCAGTATTTT

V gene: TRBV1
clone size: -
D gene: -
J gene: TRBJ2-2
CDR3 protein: CTSSQEWNGELFF
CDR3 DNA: TGCACCAGCAGCCAAGAGTGGAACGGGGAGCTGTTTTTT

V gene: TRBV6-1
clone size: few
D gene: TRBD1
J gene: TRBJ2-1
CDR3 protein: CASTNGGTGLNEQFF
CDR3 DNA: TGTGCCAGCACCAACGGGGGGACAGGGCTGAATGAGCAGTTCTTC

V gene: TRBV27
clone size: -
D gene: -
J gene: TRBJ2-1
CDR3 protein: CASRTVGYNEQFF
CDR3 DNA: TGTGCCAGCAGGACAGTAGGCTACAATGAGCAGTTCTTC

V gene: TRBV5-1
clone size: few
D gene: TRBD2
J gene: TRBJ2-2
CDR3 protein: CASSRTRVSNTGELFF
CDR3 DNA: TGCGCCAGCAGTCGGACTAGAGTATCGAACACCGGGGAGCTGTTTTTT

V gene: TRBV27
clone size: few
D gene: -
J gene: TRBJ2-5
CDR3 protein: CASSSLMMETQYF
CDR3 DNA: TGTGCCAGCAGCTCCCTTATGATGGAGACCCAGTACTTC